Shown below are 6 T cell receptor beta chains from a single sample sequenced in a study of CD4 T cells in relation to SARS-CoV-2 and coronaviruses. CD4+ T cells from unexposed donors were obtained before the COVID-19 pandemic (2011-2018). Isolation of CD4+ T cells took place after less than twelve days in culture. Antigens of these TCRs are unknown. Data came from immunoSEQ multiplex PCR; TCRdb stores just in-frame clones and leaves some out. The data show 22,000 or so clones, approximately 68% seen once. The sample was CD4+ T cells from PBMCs, cultured in vitro. These TCRs come from a human donor in good health.

V usage is TRBV19 and J usage is TRBJ2-7; a weak D match, TRBD1 (5 bases). Germline CDR1 reads LNHDA; CDR2 reads SQIVND (reference sequence). The germline V and J ends were trimmed by 3 bases and 3 bases, with 15 bases remaining between them. The CDR3 is made up of 15 amino acids. The CDR3 DNA is TGTGCCAGTAGTATCAGCAGGCAGGGCTTCTACGAGCAGTACTTC. Residues: CASSISRQGFYEQYF.

The chain couples TRBV7-8 to TRBJ1-1; a weak D match, TRBD1 (5 bases). V dropped 1 base and J dropped 6 bases, with 15 bases sitting between them. The V gene's germline CDR1 is SGHVS and CDR2 FQNEAQ. The CDR3 totals 15 residues. The CDR3 loop reads CASSLGSFQGAEAFF. As DNA, the CDR3 is TGTGCCAGCAGCTTAGGAAGTTTCCAGGGCGCTGAAGCTTTCTTT.

Only one count was recorded for this clone. As DNA, the CDR3 is TGTGCCAGCAGCTTAACGCTAGCGGGGGTGGATACGCAGTATTTT. Protein product: CASSLTLAGVDTQYF. The gene calls are TRBV7-6 and TRBJ2-3, with TRBD2 matching 10 bases. After removal of 2 bases from V and 6 bases from J, the junction contained 5 bases not matched to a gene. The germline V gene has CDR1 SGHVS and CDR2 FNYEAQ. The CDR3 has 15 residues. The full variable domain, its missing parts supplied by reference TRBV7-6 and TRBJ2-3, is GAGVSQSPRYKVTKRGQDVALRCDPISGHVSLYWYRQALGQGPEFLTYFNYEAQQDKSGLPNDRFSAERPEGSISTLTIQRTEQRDSAMYRCASSLTLAGVDTQYFGPGTRLTVL.

This sequence joins TRBV18 and TRBJ2-7; D uncertain. The CDR3 covers 15 residues. Trimming removed 2 bases from V and 3 bases from J, with 14 bases in between. Germline assignment: CDR1 KGHSH and CDR2 LQKENI. CDR3 sequence: CASSPDPQAHYEQYF. The CDR3 DNA sequence: TGTGCCAGCTCACCAGATCCCCAGGCCCACTACGAGCAGTACTTC.

This clone showed up just once. The V and J genes are TRBV6-6 and TRBJ2-2, with TRBD1 identical over 9 bases. This CDR3 is built from 16 residues. The germline CDR1 and CDR2 sequences are MNHNY and SVGAGI (reference sequence). Trimming took 6 bases from V and 4 from J; bases not matched to a gene: 9. The CDR3 reads CASSHRDRAGTGELFF. In nucleotides, the CDR3 is TGTGCCAGCAGCCACCGGGACAGGGCGGGCACCGGGGAGCTGTTTTTT.

This sequence joins TRBV30 and TRBJ2-3; 7 positions agree with TRBD2. The CDR3 is 15 residues long. Germline lookup yields CDR1 GTSNPN and CDR2 SVGIG (reference sequence). V shed 7 bases, J shed 2 bases, and the junction held 12 bases outside the gene matches. As DNA, the CDR3 is TGTGCCTCCTTCCTCCTAGCGGACATCACAGATACGCAGTATTTT. Amino acids: CASFLLADITDTQYF.